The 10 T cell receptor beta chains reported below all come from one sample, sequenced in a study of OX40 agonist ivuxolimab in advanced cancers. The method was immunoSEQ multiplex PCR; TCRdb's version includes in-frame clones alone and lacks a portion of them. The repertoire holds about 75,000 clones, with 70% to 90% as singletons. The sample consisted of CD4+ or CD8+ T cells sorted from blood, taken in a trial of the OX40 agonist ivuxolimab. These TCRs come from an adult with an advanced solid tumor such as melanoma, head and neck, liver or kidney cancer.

The CDR3 nucleotides read TGTGCCAGCAGCTCATGGATCGGAGCCACAGATACGCAGTATTTT. Translating gives CASSSWIGATDTQYF. The chain employs TRBV11-2 and TRBJ2-3; no reliable D call. Germline lookup yields CDR1 SGHAT and CDR2 FQNNGV. The CDR3 consists of 15 residues. The V gene lost 4 bases and the J gene lost 2 bases, with 13 bases spanning the gap.

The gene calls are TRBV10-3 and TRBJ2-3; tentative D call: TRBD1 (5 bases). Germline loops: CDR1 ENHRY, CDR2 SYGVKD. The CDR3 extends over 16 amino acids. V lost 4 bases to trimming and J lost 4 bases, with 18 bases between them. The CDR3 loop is CAISGTGPMISDTQYF. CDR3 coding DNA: TGTGCCATCAGTGGAACAGGACCAATGATATCAGATACGCAGTATTTT.

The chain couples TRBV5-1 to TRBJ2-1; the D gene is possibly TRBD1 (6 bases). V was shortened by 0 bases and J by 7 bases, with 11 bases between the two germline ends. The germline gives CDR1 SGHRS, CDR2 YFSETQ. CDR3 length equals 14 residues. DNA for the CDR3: TGCGCCAGCAGCTTGGTCGGACAGTTAAATGAGCAGTTCTTC. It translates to CASSLVGQLNEQFF.

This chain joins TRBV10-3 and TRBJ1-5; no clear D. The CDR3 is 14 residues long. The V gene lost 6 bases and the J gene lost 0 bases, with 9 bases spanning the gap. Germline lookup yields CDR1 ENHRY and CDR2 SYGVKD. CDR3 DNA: TGTGCCATCAGCCGGACGGATAGCAATCAGCCCCAGCATTTT. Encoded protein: CAISRTDSNQPQHF.

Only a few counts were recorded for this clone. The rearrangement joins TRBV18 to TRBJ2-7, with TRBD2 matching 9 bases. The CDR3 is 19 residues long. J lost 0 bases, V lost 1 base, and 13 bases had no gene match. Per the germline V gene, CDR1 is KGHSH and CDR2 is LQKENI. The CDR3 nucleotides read TGTGCCAGCTCACCACGCAGGCAGGCTAGCGGGGCCAGCTCCTACGAGCAGTACTTC. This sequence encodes CASSPRRQASGASSYEQYF.

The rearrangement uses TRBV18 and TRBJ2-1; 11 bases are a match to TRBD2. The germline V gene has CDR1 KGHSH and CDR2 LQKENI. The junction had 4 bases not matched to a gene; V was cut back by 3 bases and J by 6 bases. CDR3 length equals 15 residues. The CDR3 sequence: CASSPETSGTNEQFF. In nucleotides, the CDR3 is TGTGCCAGCTCACCTGAGACTAGCGGGACCAATGAGCAGTTCTTC.

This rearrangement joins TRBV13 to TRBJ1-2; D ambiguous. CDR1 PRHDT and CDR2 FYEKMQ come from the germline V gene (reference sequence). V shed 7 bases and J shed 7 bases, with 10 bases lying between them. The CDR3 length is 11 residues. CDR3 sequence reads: CASTAESGYTF. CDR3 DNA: TGTGCCAGCACGGCGGAGAGTGGCTACACCTTC.

The CDR3, as DNA: TGTGCCACACAAGGGGCCTGGGAGACCCAGTACTTC. It codes for CATQGAWETQYF. This chain joins TRBV10-3 and TRBJ2-5; possibly TRBD1 for D (5 bases). The V end was cut by 10 bases, the J end by 5 bases, with 14 bases between. The CDR3 runs 12 residues. The germline CDR1 and CDR2 sequences are ENHRY and SYGVKD.

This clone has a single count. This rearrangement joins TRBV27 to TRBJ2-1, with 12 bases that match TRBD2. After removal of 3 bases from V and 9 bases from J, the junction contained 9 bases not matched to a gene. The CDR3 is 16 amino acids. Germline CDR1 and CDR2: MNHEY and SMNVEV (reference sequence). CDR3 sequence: CASSLRLAGGMGEQFF. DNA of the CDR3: TGTGCCAGCAGTTTGCGCCTAGCGGGAGGGATGGGTGAGCAGTTCTTC.

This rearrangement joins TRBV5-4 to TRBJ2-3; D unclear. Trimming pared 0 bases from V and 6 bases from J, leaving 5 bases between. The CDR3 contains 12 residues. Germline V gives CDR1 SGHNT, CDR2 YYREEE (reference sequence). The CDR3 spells CASSLDWDTQYF. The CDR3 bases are TGTGCCAGCAGCTTGGATTGGGATACGCAGTATTTT.